Shown below are 2 T cell receptor beta chains from a single sample sequenced in a study of shared clonotypes between healthy human individuals. TCRdb's table, derived via immunoSEQ multiplex PCR, lists solely in-frame clones and lacks some. The sample shows around 700,000 clones, 60% to 80% of them seen only once. The sample consisted of memory CD4+ T cells sorted from blood. Subset denoted: CD45RA-negative fraction. The receptors were sampled from a woman in her 30s in good health.

The V call is TRBV6-1, the J call TRBJ1-4; TRBD1 matches 9 bases. This CDR3 has 15 residues. CDR1 and CDR2 from the germline V gene are MNHNS and SASEGT. Germline trimming cut 4 bases from V and 6 bases from J; bases unmatched to any gene: 6. The CDR3 sequence is CASSAQGAGYEKLFF. The CDR3 nucleotides are TGTGCCAGCAGTGCACAGGGGGCCGGTTATGAAAAACTGTTTTTT.

This clone has more than one count but fewer than ten. The chain carries TRBV20-1 and TRBJ2-5; D is ambiguous. The V gene's germline CDR1 is DFQATT and CDR2 SNEGSKA (reference sequence). The germline V and J ends were trimmed by 3 bases and 7 bases, with 6 bases remaining between them. The CDR3 loop spans 10 amino acids. CDR3 nucleotide sequence: TGCAGTGCTAGTTTGAGGACCCAGTACTTC. This sequence encodes CSASLRTQYF.